The T cell receptor (beta chain) under discussion was sequenced for a study of shared clonotypes between healthy human individuals. Study-wide results and caveats: Rarefaction exposed incomplete sorted-subset sequencing despite large depth.

The repertoire was sequenced with immunoSEQ multiplex PCR; TCRdb's copy has only in-frame clones and lacks some. The sample contains roughly 1,100,000 clones, about 74% of which appear only once. Points on this clone: Its target is unknown.

The germline V and J ends were trimmed by 5 bases and 0 bases, with 11 bases remaining between them. The CDR3 extends over 14 amino acids. The germline CDR1 and CDR2 sequences are SEHNR and FQNEAQ (reference sequence). The chain couples TRBV7-9 to TRBJ2-7; D not certain. Input material: memory CD4+ T cells sorted from blood. Subset here: CD45RA-negative fraction. The sequence derives from a young man in good health. The CDR3 bases are TGTGCCAGCAGCGTAGGGCAGGTCTCCTACGAGCAGTACTTC. As protein: CASSVGQVSYEQYF.